This TCR beta chain came from a study of shared clonotypes between healthy human individuals. The naive CD8 subset, CD45RO-negative cells positively selected for CCR7, excluded terminally differentiated effector memory CD45RA+ cells. Germline assignment: CDR1 SEHNR and CDR2 FQNEAQ (reference sequence). This CDR3 is 15 amino acids long. The trim removed 5 bases at V and 4 bases at J, leaving 10 bases unmatched. The protocol was immunoSEQ multiplex PCR, while the TCRdb copy is restricted to in-frame clones and leaves out a portion. This table has fewer than 700,000 clones, 95% appearing once. The sequencing input was naive CD8+ T cells sorted from blood. This TCR was sampled from a young woman in good health. This chain uses TRBV7-9 with TRBJ2-5; 7 bases fit TRBD2. The CDR3, as DNA: TGTGCCAGCAGCCAAACGGGTACGGGGGGAGAGACCCAGTACTTC. Encoded protein: CASSQTGTGGETQYF.